A single sample is the source of the 27 T cell receptor beta chains below, sequenced in a study of Ad26.COV2.S vaccination and SARS-CoV-2 variants. Repertoires were generated with immunoSEQ multiplex PCR, while TCRdb's copy carries only in-frame clones and drops some. The sample lists over 130,000 clones, approximately 90% occurring once. The material sequenced was peripheral blood, taken after recovery from COVID-19. The receptors here all came from a human donor who had recovered from COVID-19.

The J gene is TRBJ2-7, the V gene TRBV4-3; maybe TRBD2 (6 bases). The CDR3 covers 14 residues. Germline V gene sequence: CDR1 LGHNA, CDR2 YSLEER. The V end was cut by 2 bases, the J end by 7 bases, with 15 bases between. The chain's CDR3 is CASSQSGTFGEQYF. The CDR3 nucleotides read TGCGCCAGCAGCCAATCTGGGACTTTCGGGGAGCAGTACTTC.

The J gene is TRBJ1-3, the V gene TRBV18; no clear D gene. Germline V gene sequence: CDR1 KGHSH, CDR2 LQKENI. The V gene lost 2 bases and the J gene lost 0 bases, with 11 bases spanning the gap. This CDR3 has 16 residues. In DNA form, the CDR3 reads TGTGCCAGCTCACCAATCCAGCCGAGCTCTGGAAACACCATATATTTT. Translated: CASSPIQPSSGNTIYF.

This chain joins TRBV7-9 and TRBJ1-6, with D tentatively TRBD1 (5 bases). V was pared by 2 bases and J by 8 bases, with 10 bases between. CDR1 and CDR2 (germline): SEHNR, FQNEAQ (reference sequence). CDR3 size: 14 residues. In nucleotides, the CDR3 is TGTGCCAGCAGCTTAAGCCCGACAGATTCACCCCTCCACTTT. Translated, it gives CASSLSPTDSPLHF.

CDR3 amino acids: CASSSQPTSGGLYQETQYF. Here the CDR3 DNA reads TGCGCCAGCAGCTCCCAGCCGACTAGCGGGGGTTTGTACCAAGAGACCCAGTACTTC. This chain joins TRBV5-1 and TRBJ2-5; 12 positions agree with TRBD2. The V gene end was trimmed by 3 bases and the J gene end by 0 bases; junction bases not matched to a gene: 12. Germline lookup yields CDR1 SGHRS and CDR2 YFSETQ. This CDR3 comprises 19 residues.

The chain is built from TRBV5-6 and TRBJ2-1, with D possibly being TRBD2 (6 bases). Germline V gene data show CDR1 as SGHDT and CDR2 as YYEEEE. The CDR3 consists of 15 residues. Between the trimmed V and J ends, which lost 2 bases and 8 bases, there was a span of 17 bases. The DNA of the CDR3 is TGTGCCAGCAGCTTACGACTAGTACCCGTCTATGAGCAGTTCTTC. Encoded protein: CASSLRLVPVYEQFF.

CDR3 region: CATSDPGTGNEKLFF. Written as DNA, the CDR3 is TGTGCCACCAGTGACCCTGGGACGGGAAATGAAAAACTGTTTTTT. This chain connects TRBV24-1 to TRBJ1-4; D possibly corresponds to TRBD1 (5 bases). Trimming shortened V by 4 bases and J by 5 bases, and 13 bases separated the two germline ends. The CDR3 covers 15 residues. In germline, CDR1 is KGHDR, CDR2 SFDVKD.

This clone was recorded a few times. The chain links TRBV24-1 to TRBJ1-2, with D possibly TRBD1 on 6 matching bases. Trimming removed 4 bases at V and 8 bases at J, with 22 bases between. The CDR3 is 16 residues long. The germline gives CDR1 KGHDR, CDR2 SFDVKD. CDR3 sequence: CATSEPGKGGIEGYTF. The CDR3 region has the DNA TGTGCCACCAGTGAACCCGGAAAGGGGGGGATAGAAGGCTACACCTTC.

The rearrangement uses TRBV19 and TRBJ1-6; D not certain. CDR3 size: 13 residues. Germline CDR1 LNHDA, CDR2 SQIVND (reference sequence). Trimming pared 3 bases from V and 7 bases from J, leaving 7 bases between. This CDR3 is CASSIAQNSPLHF. The CDR3 DNA is TGTGCCAGTAGTATCGCCCAGAATTCACCCCTCCACTTT.

The V and J genes are TRBV28 and TRBJ2-7; 7 bases are shared with TRBD2. Germline CDR1 is MDHEN and CDR2 is SYDVKM. The CDR3 length is 12 residues. With V trimmed by 8 bases and J by 3 bases, 4 bases remained unmatched. The CDR3 here is CASRGGIYEQYF. The CDR3 nucleotides read TGTGCCAGCCGGGGAGGGATCTACGAGCAGTACTTC.

This chain uses TRBV7-2 with TRBJ2-3, with D uncertain. There are 14 residues in the CDR3. The V end lost 5 bases, the J end lost 0 bases, and 9 bases lay between the germline ends. CDR1 and CDR2 (germline): SGHTA, FQGNSA. The DNA of the CDR3 is TGTGCCAGCAGCCAAACATCTAGCACAGATACGCAGTATTTT. Amino acids: CASSQTSSTDTQYF.

The chain couples TRBV5-1 to TRBJ1-6; 10 positions agree with TRBD1. There are 17 residues in the CDR3. CDR1 is SGHRS and CDR2 is YFSETQ in the germline V gene. Trimming removed 4 bases from V and 9 bases from J; junction bases left unmatched: 13. This CDR3 is CASSPVPGQGLSSPLHF. The CDR3, as DNA: TGCGCCAGCAGCCCCGTCCCGGGACAGGGGTTGAGTTCACCCCTCCACTTT.

The chain uses TRBV6-5 and TRBJ2-5; TRBD1 matches at 8 bases. From germline, CDR1 is MNHEY and CDR2 SVGAGI. The CDR3 is made up of 13 amino acids. V shed 4 bases, J shed 5 bases, and the junction held 3 bases outside the gene matches. Here the CDR3 reads CASSSTGAETQYF. CDR3 nucleotide sequence: TGTGCCAGCAGTTCGACAGGGGCGGAGACCCAGTACTTC.

This clone appeared a single time. This chain joins TRBV28 and TRBJ2-5; 9 positions agree with TRBD2. Losses at the gene ends were 0 bases for V and 1 base for J; bases not matched to a gene: 0. Germline V CDR1 and CDR2: MDHEN, SYDVKM. This CDR3 spans 15 amino acids. The CDR3 region has the DNA TGTGCCAGCAGTTTATGGACTAGCGGCCAAGAGACCCAGTACTTC. This gives the protein CASSLWTSGQETQYF.

The gene calls are TRBV27 and TRBJ1-2; weak D call: TRBD1 (5 bases). The ends were cut back, 5 bases at V and 4 bases at J, with 17 bases in the middle. In germline, CDR1 is MNHEY, CDR2 SMNVEV (reference sequence). There are 15 residues in the CDR3. CDR3 loop: CASSLYSGHFYGYTF. The CDR3 region has the DNA TGTGCCAGCAGTCTTTACTCCGGACATTTCTATGGCTACACCTTC.

In its sample, this clone was seen once. The gene calls are TRBV6-5 and TRBJ2-1; tentative D call: TRBD2 (7 bases). Germline V gives CDR1 MNHEY, CDR2 SVGAGI. The CDR3 length is 15 residues. V was trimmed by 6 bases and J by 4 bases, leaving 16 bases between them. The CDR3 DNA is TGTGCCAGCAGAATCGGGGGGAGGGGGTACAATGAGCAGTTCTTC. Translation gives CASRIGGRGYNEQFF.

This clone was seen only a few times. This chain connects TRBV29-1 to TRBJ1-1; D is uncertain. The CDR3 sequence is 13 residues long. V was shortened by 6 bases and J by 1 base, with 12 bases between the two germline ends. Germline-derived CDR1 and CDR2 are SQVTM and ANQGSEA. The CDR3 sequence: CSVRWAPNTEAFF. Written as DNA, the CDR3 is TGCAGCGTGAGGTGGGCTCCGAACACTGAAGCTTTCTTT.

The chain joins TRBV11-2 to TRBJ2-1; 7 bases are shared with TRBD1. V lost 5 bases and J lost 2; bases outside the gene matches: 9. The CDR3 extends over 16 amino acids. The V gene's germline CDR1 is SGHAT and CDR2 FQNNGV. The CDR3: CASSPRQGGTYNEQFF. In DNA, the CDR3 is TGTGCCAGCAGCCCCCGACAGGGTGGAACCTACAATGAGCAGTTCTTC.

The V gene is TRBV4-2, the J gene TRBJ1-4; 9 nucleotides align to TRBD1. This CDR3 contains 16 residues. V trimming: 4 bases; J trimming: 0 bases; junction bases outside the gene matches: 3. The germline V gene encodes CDR1 LGHNA and CDR2 YNFKEQ. The CDR3 loop reads CASSLGQGPTNEKLFF. CDR3 DNA: TGTGCCAGCAGCCTGGGACAGGGCCCAACTAATGAAAAACTGTTTTTT.

The chain recombines TRBV18 with TRBJ1-1, with D tentatively TRBD1 (5 bases). The CDR3 loop spans 16 amino acids. The germline V and J ends were trimmed by 3 bases and 0 bases, with 14 bases remaining between them. Germline V lookup: CDR1 KGHSH, CDR2 LQKENI. DNA of the CDR3: TGTGCCAGCTCACCGGGGCAGTTCGAGGTGAACACTGAAGCTTTCTTT. Protein sequence: CASSPGQFEVNTEAFF.

This chain uses TRBV19 with TRBJ2-5, with D hard to call. V lost 4 bases, J lost 7 bases, and 13 bases lay in between. Germline values: CDR1 LNHDA, CDR2 SQIVND (reference sequence). CDR3 length: 13 amino acids. CDR3 bases: TGTGCCAGTAGTACTGGACCTGTCGGGACCCAGTACTTC. It specifies CASSTGPVGTQYF.

The V gene is TRBV2, the J gene TRBJ1-3, with D uncertain. V was pared by 2 bases and J by 9 bases, with 8 bases between. The CDR3 is 12 residues long. Germline loops: CDR1 SNHLY, CDR2 FYNNEI. The CDR3 coding sequence is TGTGCCAGCAGTGAATATGTGTTCACCATATATTTT. It is translated as CASSEYVFTIYF.

V and J are TRBV15 and TRBJ1-5; TRBD1 aligns across 9 bases. Per germline, CDR1 LNHNV and CDR2 YYDKDF (reference sequence). J was trimmed by 4 bases and V by 4 bases; bases with no gene match: 5. The CDR3 extends over 15 amino acids. This CDR3 reads CATSIVGQGNQPQHF. CDR3 sequence (DNA): TGTGCCACCAGCATAGTCGGACAGGGGAATCAGCCCCAGCATTTT.

V usage is TRBV7-2 and J usage is TRBJ2-3, with D perhaps TRBD1 (5 bases). V was cut by 5 bases and J by 0 bases, with 9 bases left in between. CDR1 is SGHTA, CDR2 FQGNSA, per germline. The CDR3 totals 14 residues. CDR3 in DNA: TGTGCCAGCAGCGTCAGGGCAAGCACAGATACGCAGTATTTT. Amino acids: CASSVRASTDTQYF.

The chain couples TRBV5-1 to TRBJ2-1, with 7 bases lining up with TRBD1. V dropped 5 bases and J dropped 3; count of bases not matched to a gene: 8. The CDR3 has 15 amino acids. Germline CDR1 is SGHRS and CDR2 is YFSETQ. CDR3 nucleotide sequence: TGCGCCAGCAGTCGACAGGGTGTCATCTACAATGAGCAGTTCTTC. It encodes CASSRQGVIYNEQFF. Full variable domain (rest looked up from reference TRBV5-1 and TRBJ2-1): KAGVTQTPRYLIKTRGQQVTLSCSPISGHRSVSWYQQTPGQGLQFLFEYFSETQRNKGNFPGRFSGRQFSNSRSEMNVSTLELGDSALYLCASSRQGVIYNEQFFGPGTRLTVL.

The genes are TRBV28 and TRBJ1-3, with 9 bases fitting TRBD1. J was trimmed by 4 bases and V by 4 bases; bases with no gene match: 2. This CDR3 contains 14 residues. The germline gives CDR1 MDHEN, CDR2 SYDVKM. CDR3 nucleotides: TGTGCCAGCAGTTACAGGGGGCAAGGAAACACCATATATTTT. Its translation is CASSYRGQGNTIYF.

J is TRBJ1-1 and V is TRBV5-1; weak D call: TRBD1 (6 bases). The CDR3 totals 14 residues. V was shortened by 2 bases and J by 3 bases, with 11 bases between the two germline ends. CDR1 and CDR2 (germline): SGHRS, YFSETQ. CDR3 in DNA: TGCGCCAGCAGCTTCTCGGCAGGGGACACTGAAGCTTTCTTT. Amino acids: CASSFSAGDTEAFF.

The chain links TRBV4-1 to TRBJ1-4; 7 nucleotides align to TRBD1. The CDR3 runs to 14 residues. Unmatched junction bases numbered 2, after V lost 7 bases and J lost 0 bases. Germline V gene lookup returns CDR1 MGHRA and CDR2 YSYEKL. CDR3 region: CASTQGATNEKLFF. The CDR3 nucleotides read TGCGCCAGCACCCAGGGGGCAACTAATGAAAAACTGTTTTTT.